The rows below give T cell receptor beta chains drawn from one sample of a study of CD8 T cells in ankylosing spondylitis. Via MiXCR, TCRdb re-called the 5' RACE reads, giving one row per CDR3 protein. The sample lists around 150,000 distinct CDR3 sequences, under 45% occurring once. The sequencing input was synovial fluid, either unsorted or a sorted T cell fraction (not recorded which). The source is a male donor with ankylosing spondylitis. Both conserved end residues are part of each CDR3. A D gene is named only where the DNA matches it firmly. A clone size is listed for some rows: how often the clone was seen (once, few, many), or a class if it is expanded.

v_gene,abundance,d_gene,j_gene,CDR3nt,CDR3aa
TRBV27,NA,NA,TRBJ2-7,TGTGCCAGCAGTTCTGCGGGTAACGAGCAGTACTTC,CASSSAGNEQYF
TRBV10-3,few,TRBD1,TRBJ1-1,TGTGCCATCAGTTACAGGGGGCCTCTGAACACTGAAGCTTTCTTT,CAISYRGPLNTEAFF
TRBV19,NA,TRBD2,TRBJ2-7,TGTGCCAGTAGTATGGGACTAGCGGCCTACGAGCAGTACTTC,CASSMGLAAYEQYF
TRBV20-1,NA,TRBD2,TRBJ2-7,TGCAGTGCTAGACGAGGGACTAGCTGCAGGGGCCATTACGAGCAGTACTTC,CSARRGTSCRGHYEQYF
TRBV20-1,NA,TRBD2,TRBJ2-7,TGCAGTGCTAGAGATAGGGCCGGACTAGCGTGGTACGAGCAGTACTTC,CSARDRAGLAWYEQYF
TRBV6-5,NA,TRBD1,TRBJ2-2,TGTGCCAGCAGTTACTCGAGTATGCTGACAGGGCCAAACACCGGGGAGCTGTTTTTT,CASSYSSMLTGPNTGELFF
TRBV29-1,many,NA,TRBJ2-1,TGCAGCGGGGGGTTCGATGAGCAGTTCTTC,CSGGFDEQFF
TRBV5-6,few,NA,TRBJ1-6,TGTGCCAGCAGCTTGGCCAGGGGACCCAACCATTCACCCCTCCACTTT,CASSLARGPNHSPLHF
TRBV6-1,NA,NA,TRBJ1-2,TGTGCCAGCACTCCCCCCGGCAGGTCGGCCTATGGCTACACCTTC,CASTPPGRSAYGYTF
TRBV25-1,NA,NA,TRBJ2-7,TGTGCCAGCAGTGAATTTGACTACCCTTACGAGCAGTACTTC,CASSEFDYPYEQYF
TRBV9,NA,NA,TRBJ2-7,TGTGCCAGCAGCGTACGTGGGGGGAGTTCCTACGAGCAGTACTTC,CASSVRGGSSYEQYF
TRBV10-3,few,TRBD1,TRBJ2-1,TGTGCCACTCGGAGGAGGGACAGGATTTCCTACAATGAGCAGTTCTTC,CATRRRDRISYNEQFF
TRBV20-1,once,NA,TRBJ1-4,TGCAGTGCAAAACGGGGGGCCGAGACAACTAATGAAAAACTGTTTTTT,CSAKRGAETTNEKLFF
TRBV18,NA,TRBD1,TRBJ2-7,TGTGCCAGCTCACCCCAGGTACAGGGGACGGCAAACGAGCAGTACTTC,CASSPQVQGTANEQYF
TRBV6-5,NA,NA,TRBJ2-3,TGTGCCAGCAGTTACTCGTACGGGGGAGCTCTCTTCACAGATACGCAGTATTTT,CASSYSYGGALFTDTQYF
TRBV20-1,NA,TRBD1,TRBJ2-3,TGCAGTGCCCTGGACAGGGACACAGATACGCAGTATTTT,CSALDRDTDTQYF
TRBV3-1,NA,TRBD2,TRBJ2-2,TGTGCCAGCAGCCCGCCCCCTAGCGGGGGGGCATATTGGGACACCGGGGAGCTGTTTTTT,CASSPPPSGGAYWDTGELFF
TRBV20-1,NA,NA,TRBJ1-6,TGCAGTGCTAGGGGGTTTTGGTCCTATAATTCACCCCTCCACTTT,CSARGFWSYNSPLHF
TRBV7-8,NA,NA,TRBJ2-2,TGTGCCAGCAGCCCTAGGGCGGGGAACACCGGGGAGCTGTTTTTT,CASSPRAGNTGELFF
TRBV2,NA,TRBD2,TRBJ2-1,TGTGCCAGCAACGGGGGGCTAGCGGGAGGGTATCTCTACAATGAGCAGTTCTTC,CASNGGLAGGYLYNEQFF
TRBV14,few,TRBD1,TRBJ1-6,TGTGCCAGCAGCCAAAGGGACAGCATCTTTTCACCCCTCCACTTT,CASSQRDSIFSPLHF
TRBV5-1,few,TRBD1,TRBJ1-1,TGCGCCAGCAGCTCCAGACAGGGACGATTGAACACTGAAGCTTTCTTT,CASSSRQGRLNTEAFF
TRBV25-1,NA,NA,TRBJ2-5,TGTGCCAGCAGTGAATATCACCCGGGAGAGACCCAGTACTTC,CASSEYHPGETQYF
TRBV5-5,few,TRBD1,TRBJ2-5,TGTGCCAGCAGCTGGACAGGCTTGAGGCAAGAGACCCAGTACTTC,CASSWTGLRQETQYF
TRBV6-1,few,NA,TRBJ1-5,TGTGCCAGCAGTGAACCCCCCACAGAGAGAGAGCTGGGTCAGCCCCAGCATTTT,CASSEPPTERELGQPQHF
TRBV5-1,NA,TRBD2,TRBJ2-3,TGCGCCAGCAGCCTCGGATGGGGGGGTGGAGATACGCAGTATTTT,CASSLGWGGGDTQYF
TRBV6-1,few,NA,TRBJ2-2,TGTGCCAGCAGTATCCCAGACAGGAACACCGGGGAGCTGTTTTTT,CASSIPDRNTGELFF
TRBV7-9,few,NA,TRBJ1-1,TGTGCCAGCAGCTTCCGACAGGAGTCTGAAGCTTTCTTT,CASSFRQESEAFF
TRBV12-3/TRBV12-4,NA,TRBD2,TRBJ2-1,TGTGCCAGCAGTTTGACTAGCGGGGCCCGGGTCTACAATGAGCAGTTCTTC,CASSLTSGARVYNEQFF
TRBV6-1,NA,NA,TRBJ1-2,TGTGCCAGCAGCCATAGGGCAGGGTGGAGCTATGGCTACACCTTC,CASSHRAGWSYGYTF
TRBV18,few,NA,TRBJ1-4,TGTGCCAGCTCACCACGCGAGGGGACGGGAAAAGAAAAACTGTTTTTT,CASSPREGTGKEKLFF
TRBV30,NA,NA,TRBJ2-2,TGTGCCTGGAGTGTACTGGGGTGGGCCCCCGGGGAGCTGTTTTTT,CAWSVLGWAPGELFF
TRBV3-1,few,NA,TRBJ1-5,TGTGCCAGCAGCCAATGGGGGCCTAATCAGCCCCAGCATTTT,CASSQWGPNQPQHF
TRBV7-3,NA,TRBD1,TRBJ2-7,TGTGCCAGCAGCTTAATGGGACAGGGGAGGTCTCTCTACGAGCAGTACTTC,CASSLMGQGRSLYEQYF
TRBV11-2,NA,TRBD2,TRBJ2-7,TGTGCCAGCAGCTCACCCAGGGAGGGCTACGAGCAGTACTTC,CASSSPREGYEQYF
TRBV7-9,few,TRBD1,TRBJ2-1,TGTGCCAGCAGCTTAAGGGGACAGGGAAAAATCTACAATGAGCAGTTCTTC,CASSLRGQGKIYNEQFF
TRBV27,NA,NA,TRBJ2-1,TGTGCCAGCAGTTTACGAGGGATCGGCTACAATGAGCAGTTCTTC,CASSLRGIGYNEQFF
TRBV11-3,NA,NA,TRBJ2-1,TGTGCCAGCAGCTTAGTGTCTAGCGACTACAATGAGCAGTTCTTC,CASSLVSSDYNEQFF